Following are 10 T cell receptor beta chains from one sample sequenced in a study of spatial heterogeneity in lung cancer. Overall study findings and caveats: Tumor mutation counts were tracked by expanded intratumoral alpha and beta TCR counts.

TCRdb independently ran MiXCR on the 5' RACE reads; one entry per CDR3 protein. The sample shows about 7,000 distinct CDR3 sequences, 13% of them seen only once. No antigen is known for these receptors. Time point indicated: sample taken at primary tumor resection. The sequences come from lung tumor tissue, collected at surgery. The source of these receptors is a male donor with early-stage non-small cell lung cancer.

At least ten counts were recorded for this clonotype. The library was designed around alpha chains, so this beta chain is a stray read whose abundance carries little weight. This sequence joins TRBV14 and TRBJ1-1; D not certain. Trimming stripped 4 bases from V and 3 bases from J, with 12 bases between. This CDR3 is 14 amino acids long. The germline CDR1 and CDR2 sequences are SGHDN and FVKESK. The CDR3 DNA sequence: TGTGCCAGCAGCCCTCACGAGGTCTACACTGAAGCTTTCTTT. Residues: CASSPHEVYTEAFF.

This clonotype has a count of ten or more. The library was built for alpha chains, so this beta chain is an off-target read and its size means little. The chain combines TRBV19 with TRBJ1-2; D remains unclear. Trimming stripped 5 bases from V and 2 bases from J, with 3 bases between. Germline assignment: CDR1 LNHDA and CDR2 SQIVND (reference sequence). The CDR3 runs to 11 residues. CDR3 in amino acids: CASSSNYGYTF. The CDR3 bases are TGTGCCAGTAGTTCAAACTATGGCTACACCTTC.

With regard to this clonotype: This beta chain came through as a stray read in a library set up for alpha chains, and its size says little. The genes are TRBV2 and TRBJ2-2, with 11 bases matching TRBD2. The germline V gene has CDR1 SNHLY and CDR2 FYNNEI. The CDR3 totals 15 residues. V was clipped by 7 bases and J by 3 bases; unmatched bases: 4. The CDR3 sequence: CASNPGLADTGELFF. Here the CDR3 DNA reads TGTGCCAGCAACCCGGGACTAGCGGACACCGGGGAGCTGTTTTTT.

This clonotype came up many times. This beta chain is off target for a library built for alpha chains, so its abundance means little. V and J are TRBV11-2 and TRBJ1-1; D gene unclear. The CDR3 extends over 13 amino acids. V was pared by 3 bases and J by 6 bases, with 11 bases between. CDR1 is SGHAT, CDR2 FQNNGV, per germline. The CDR3 DNA reads as TGTGCCAGCAGCTTGAACAGCTGGGCTGAAGCTTTCTTT. This translates into CASSLNSWAEAFF.

This clonotype was observed at least ten times. Since the library was made to target alpha chains, this beta chain is a stray read and its abundance is not meaningful. The V gene is TRBV10-1, the J gene TRBJ1-5; weak D call: TRBD1 (6 bases). CDR3 size: 13 residues. Germline V lookup: CDR1 WNHNN, CDR2 SYGVQD (reference sequence). V gave up 4 bases and J gave up 6 bases, with 10 bases separating them. The CDR3 sequence is CASSVQGSQPQHF. The CDR3 DNA sequence: TGCGCCAGCAGTGTACAGGGAAGTCAGCCCCAGCATTTT.

In this sample, this clonotype turned up many times. Little can be read into the size of this beta chain, an off-target read in a library designed for alpha chains. CDR3 protein: CASSISPGAIGEQYF. The DNA for the CDR3 is TGCGCCAGCAGCATTTCTCCGGGGGCGATCGGGGAGCAGTACTTC. V gene TRBV5-1 combines with J gene TRBJ2-7; either TRBD1 or TRBD2 may fit D (6 bases each). The germline gives CDR1 SGHRS, CDR2 YFSETQ. The CDR3 sequence is 15 residues long. The germline V and J ends were trimmed by 4 bases and 7 bases, with 21 bases remaining between them.

To note about this clonotype: This beta chain is an off-target read within a library intended for alpha chains, so its frequency means little. V gene TRBV2 combines with J gene TRBJ2-7, with D maybe TRBD1 (6 bases). Germline CDR1 reads SNHLY; CDR2 reads FYNNEI. The CDR3 extends over 13 amino acids. The germline V and J ends were trimmed by 3 bases and 7 bases, with 13 bases remaining between them. This chain's CDR3 is CASSEQGLGEQYF. The CDR3 coding sequence is TGTGCCAGCAGTGAGCAGGGGCTGGGAGAGCAGTACTTC.

This clonotype was counted ten times or more. Within a library made for alpha chains, this beta chain is off target, and its count is uninformative. The chain employs TRBV7-2 and TRBJ2-2; D unclear. Germline V gene sequence: CDR1 SGHTA, CDR2 FQGNSA. The CDR3 spans 16 residues. The V gene lost 1 base and the J gene lost 2 bases, with 11 bases spanning the gap. The DNA of the CDR3 is TGTGCCAGCAGCTTAGTCGCAGGAGCCAACACCGGGGAGCTGTTTTTT. Protein product: CASSLVAGANTGELFF.

This clonotype appeared many times. This beta chain slipped into a library made for alpha chains as a stray read, so its size is not meaningful. The rearrangement joins TRBV28 to TRBJ1-5; D not certain. Between the trimmed V and J ends, which lost 6 bases and 2 bases, there was a span of 11 bases. The CDR3 sequence is 14 residues long. Germline lookup yields CDR1 MDHEN and CDR2 SYDVKM. Written as DNA, the CDR3 is TGTGCCAGCAGCCGCCTCAGCGGCAATCAGCCCCAGCATTTT. Encoded protein: CASSRLSGNQPQHF.

The sample holds many counts of this clonotype. This beta chain represents an off-target read in a library built for alpha chains; its size is of limited meaning. CDR3 coding DNA: TGCGCCAGCAGTGATAACAGGGGAAGTGGCTACACCTTC. This gives the protein CASSDNRGSGYTF. The chain combines TRBV10-2 with TRBJ1-2; 7 nucleotides align to TRBD1. V trimming: 3 bases; J trimming: 7 bases; junction bases outside the gene matches: 5. This CDR3 region has 13 residues. Germline CDR1 and CDR2: WSHSY and SAAADI.